This TCR beta chain originates from a study of blood T cell repertoires in COVID-19. Overall study context: The samples span acute and convalescent COVID-19 from the United States, Italy and Spain. PBMCs, B-cell-depleted T cells, or T cells were the source of the cDNA or gDNA that made up the material.

Per the original methods: Using reference gene primer amplification, nucleated cell counts were estimated. Method: immunoSEQ multiplex PCR; TCRdb's copy keeps in-frame clones and lacks some. The V and J calls and the clone size are those of that table, but D and trimming were determined from the DNA. The repertoire has fewer than 250,000 clones, 88% of them found once; the top ten carry roughly 0.69%. This clone has only one observation. Trimming took 5 bases from V and 5 from J, leaving 18 bases between them. The CDR3 totals 15 residues. CDR1 SNHLY and CDR2 FYNNEI come from the germline V gene. The receptor's source is a man aged 40-49 years with acute or convalescent COVID-19. Material for sequencing was peripheral blood. The chain has TRBV2 and TRBJ1-2, with D perhaps matching TRBD1 (6 bases). The CDR3 DNA follows: TGTGCCAGCAGTCGAGGTGGACAGATGCCGTATGGCTACACCTTC. Its translation: CASSRGGQMPYGYTF.